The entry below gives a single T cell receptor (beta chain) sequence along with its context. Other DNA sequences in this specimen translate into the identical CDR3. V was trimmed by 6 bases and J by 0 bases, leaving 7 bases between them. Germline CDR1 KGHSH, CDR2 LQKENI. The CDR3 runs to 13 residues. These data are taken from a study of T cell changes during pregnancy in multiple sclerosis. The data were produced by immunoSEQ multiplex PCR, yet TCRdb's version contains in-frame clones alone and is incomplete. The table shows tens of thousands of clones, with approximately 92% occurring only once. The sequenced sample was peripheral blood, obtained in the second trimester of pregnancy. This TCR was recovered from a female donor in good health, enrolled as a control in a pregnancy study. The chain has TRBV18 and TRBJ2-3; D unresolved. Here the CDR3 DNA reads TGTGCCAGCTCCCCCCCAAGCACAGATACGCAGTATTTT. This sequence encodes CASSPPSTDTQYF.